The rows below give T cell receptor beta chains drawn from one sample of a study of CD8 T cells in ankylosing spondylitis. TCRdb reanalysed the 5' RACE reads using MiXCR and keeps one entry per CDR3 protein. The sample records roughly 440,000 distinct CDR3 sequences, 17% being singletons. The specimen was blood, either unsorted or a sorted T cell fraction (not recorded which). Source of these receptors: a male donor with ankylosing spondylitis. CDR3s include the opening cysteine and the closing phenylalanine or tryptophan. A D gene is named only where the DNA matches it firmly. Size is stated for part of the rows, as once, few or many counts, or as a class when the clone is expanded.

cdr3_aa: CASSLDGSAHSYEQYF
cdr3_nt: TGTGCCAGCAGCTTAGACGGTAGCGCTCACTCCTACGAGCAGTACTTC
d_call: NA
j_call: TRBJ2-7
clone_size: few
v_call: TRBV7-2

cdr3_aa: CASSQDESLVSSNEQFF
cdr3_nt: TGCGCCAGCAGCCAAGACGAATCCCTTGTATCTAGCAATGAGCAGTTCTTC
d_call: NA
j_call: TRBJ2-1
clone_size: few
v_call: TRBV4-1

cdr3_aa: CASSISGVYGYTF
cdr3_nt: TGTGCCAGCAGTATTTCGGGGGTCTATGGCTACACCTTC
d_call: NA
j_call: TRBJ1-2
clone_size: few
v_call: TRBV27

cdr3_aa: CASSIPSGEQFF
cdr3_nt: TGTGCCAGCAGCATACCGTCGGGTGAGCAGTTCTTC
d_call: NA
j_call: TRBJ2-1
clone_size: NA
v_call: TRBV7-3

cdr3_aa: CATSTRDGNEKLFF
cdr3_nt: TGTGCCACCAGCACTCGAGACGGAAATGAAAAACTGTTTTTT
d_call: NA
j_call: TRBJ1-4
clone_size: NA
v_call: TRBV15

cdr3_aa: CASSIREGKETQYF
cdr3_nt: TGTGCCAGTAGTATCCGGGAGGGCAAAGAGACCCAGTACTTC
d_call: TRBD2
j_call: TRBJ2-5
clone_size: NA
v_call: TRBV19

cdr3_aa: CSGTSSDEQYF
cdr3_nt: TGCAGCGGGACTAGCAGCGACGAGCAGTACTTC
d_call: TRBD2
j_call: TRBJ2-7
clone_size: few
v_call: TRBV29-1

cdr3_aa: CASIDPGTGGFKEQYF
cdr3_nt: TGTGCCAGCATCGACCCCGGGACAGGGGGCTTTAAGGAGCAGTACTTC
d_call: TRBD1
j_call: TRBJ2-7
clone_size: few
v_call: TRBV5-5

cdr3_aa: CASSYGGTYNEQFF
cdr3_nt: TGTGCCAGCAGTTACGGAGGTACCTACAATGAGCAGTTCTTC
d_call: NA
j_call: TRBJ2-1
clone_size: few
v_call: TRBV6-2/TRBV6-3

cdr3_aa: CASSTGTSGIFSYEQYF
cdr3_nt: TGTGCCAGCAGTACCGGGACTAGCGGGATTTTCTCCTACGAGCAGTACTTC
d_call: TRBD2
j_call: TRBJ2-7
clone_size: few
v_call: TRBV12-3/TRBV12-4

cdr3_aa: CASSQVRTDQETQYF
cdr3_nt: TGTGCCAGCAGCCAAGTCCGGACAGACCAAGAGACCCAGTACTTC
d_call: NA
j_call: TRBJ2-5
clone_size: many
v_call: TRBV4-2

cdr3_aa: CASSGGMEETQYF
cdr3_nt: TGTGCCAGCTCCGGGGGCATGGAGGAGACCCAGTACTTC
d_call: NA
j_call: TRBJ2-5
clone_size: NA
v_call: TRBV7-2

cdr3_aa: CASSSPGTSGNTIYF
cdr3_nt: TGTGCCAGCAGTTCCCCGGGGACCTCTGGAAACACCATATATTTT
d_call: NA
j_call: TRBJ1-3
clone_size: NA
v_call: TRBV28

cdr3_aa: CASSLNPGQGESSYGYTF
cdr3_nt: TGCGCCAGCAGCTTGAACCCGGGACAGGGGGAGTCATCCTATGGCTACACCTTC
d_call: TRBD1
j_call: TRBJ1-2
clone_size: many
v_call: TRBV5-1

cdr3_aa: CASSQGASSYGYTF
cdr3_nt: TGCGCCAGCAGCCAGGGGGCGAGCAGCTATGGCTACACCTTC
d_call: NA
j_call: TRBJ1-2
clone_size: few
v_call: TRBV4-1

cdr3_aa: CASSESTGDTIYF
cdr3_nt: TGCGCCAGCAGTGAGTCGACAGGGGACACCATATATTTT
d_call: TRBD1
j_call: TRBJ1-3
clone_size: NA
v_call: TRBV10-2

cdr3_aa: CASSQGAGSSGNTIYF
cdr3_nt: TGTGCCAGCAGCCAAGGAGCTGGAAGCTCTGGAAACACCATATATTTT
d_call: NA
j_call: TRBJ1-3
clone_size: few
v_call: TRBV4-2

cdr3_aa: CASSASGQGLPYEQYF
cdr3_nt: TGCGCCAGCAGTGCGTCGGGACAGGGGTTACCTTACGAGCAGTACTTC
d_call: TRBD1
j_call: TRBJ2-7
clone_size: many
v_call: TRBV10-2

cdr3_aa: CASSYDRGRAALHF
cdr3_nt: TGTGCCAGCAGTTACGACAGGGGCCGGGCTGCCCTCCACTTT
d_call: TRBD1
j_call: TRBJ1-6
clone_size: few
v_call: TRBV12-3/TRBV12-4

cdr3_aa: CASSHPSGGINEQFF
cdr3_nt: TGTGCCAGCAGCCACCCTAGCGGGGGAATCAATGAGCAGTTCTTC
d_call: TRBD2
j_call: TRBJ2-1
clone_size: many
v_call: TRBV12-3/TRBV12-4

cdr3_aa: CASSLGAGTGRSPLHF
cdr3_nt: TGTGCCAGCAGCTTAGGCGCCGGGACAGGGCGTTCACCCCTCCACTTT
d_call: TRBD1
j_call: TRBJ1-6
clone_size: many
v_call: TRBV7-2

cdr3_aa: CSVSTGKASNYGYTF
cdr3_nt: TGCAGCGTCTCGACAGGGAAGGCCTCTAACTATGGCTACACCTTC
d_call: TRBD1
j_call: TRBJ1-2
clone_size: many
v_call: TRBV29-1

cdr3_aa: CASRGAGSGNTIYF
cdr3_nt: TGTGCCAGCAGGGGGGCGGGCTCTGGAAACACCATATATTTT
d_call: NA
j_call: TRBJ1-3
clone_size: NA
v_call: TRBV27

cdr3_aa: CASSYLSGTSGGDEQFF
cdr3_nt: TGTGCCAGCAGTTATCTCTCCGGGACTAGCGGGGGCGATGAGCAGTTCTTC
d_call: TRBD2
j_call: TRBJ2-1
clone_size: few
v_call: TRBV7-6

cdr3_aa: CASSQAGRKQFF
cdr3_nt: TGTGCCAGCAGCCAAGCCGGGAGAAAGCAGTTCTTC
d_call: NA
j_call: TRBJ2-1
clone_size: few
v_call: TRBV3-1

cdr3_aa: CASSPVFGNTIYF
cdr3_nt: TGCGCCAGCAGCCCCGTGTTCGGAAACACCATATATTTT
d_call: NA
j_call: TRBJ1-3
clone_size: NA
v_call: TRBV5-1

cdr3_aa: CASSQKVGGYTF
cdr3_nt: TGTGCCAGCAGCCAAAAGGTCGGGGGCTACACCTTC
d_call: NA
j_call: TRBJ1-2
clone_size: NA
v_call: TRBV3-1

cdr3_aa: CASSFRGLYTDTQYF
cdr3_nt: TGTGCCAGCAGCTTCAGGGGGCTATACACAGATACGCAGTATTTT
d_call: TRBD1
j_call: TRBJ2-3
clone_size: NA
v_call: TRBV7-3

cdr3_aa: CSARGQGVLYNEQFF
cdr3_nt: TGCAGTGCTAGGGGCCAGGGGGTCTTGTACAATGAGCAGTTCTTC
d_call: TRBD1
j_call: TRBJ2-1
clone_size: few
v_call: TRBV20-1

cdr3_aa: CASRERDRGDEQFF
cdr3_nt: TGTGCCAGCAGGGAGCGGGACAGGGGCGATGAGCAGTTCTTC
d_call: TRBD1
j_call: TRBJ2-1
clone_size: few
v_call: TRBV2

cdr3_aa: CSAVGSTWTQYF
cdr3_nt: TGCAGTGCCGTCGGCAGTACCTGGACCCAGTACTTC
d_call: NA
j_call: TRBJ2-5
clone_size: few
v_call: TRBV20-1

cdr3_aa: CASSPGREGAEQFF
cdr3_nt: TGCGCCAGCAGCCCCGGCCGGGAGGGGGCTGAGCAGTTCTTC
d_call: NA
j_call: TRBJ2-1
clone_size: NA
v_call: TRBV5-1

cdr3_aa: CASSRTSVTYEQYF
cdr3_nt: TGTGCCAGCAGCCGGACTAGCGTTACCTACGAGCAGTACTTC
d_call: TRBD2
j_call: TRBJ2-7
clone_size: NA
v_call: TRBV12-3/TRBV12-4

cdr3_aa: CASLGLAGEYWTGELFF
cdr3_nt: TGTGCCAGCCTGGGACTAGCGGGAGAGTATTGGACCGGGGAGCTGTTTTTT
d_call: TRBD2
j_call: TRBJ2-2
clone_size: NA
v_call: TRBV28

cdr3_aa: CASRGWELFF
cdr3_nt: TGTGCCAGCAGGGGTTGGGAGCTGTTTTTT
d_call: NA
j_call: TRBJ2-2
clone_size: NA
v_call: TRBV7-2

cdr3_aa: CASSFQTGSLETQYF
cdr3_nt: TGCGCCAGCAGCTTCCAGACAGGGTCGCTGGAGACCCAGTACTTC
d_call: TRBD1
j_call: TRBJ2-5
clone_size: NA
v_call: TRBV5-1

cdr3_aa: CASSPLIALPDTQYF
cdr3_nt: TGTGCCAGCAGCCCGTTAATAGCGTTACCAGATACGCAGTATTTT
d_call: NA
j_call: TRBJ2-3
clone_size: few
v_call: TRBV7-2

cdr3_aa: CASSESKRAPYTF
cdr3_nt: TGCGCCAGCAGTGAGTCGAAGCGGGCGCCCTACACCTTC
d_call: NA
j_call: TRBJ1-2
clone_size: NA
v_call: TRBV10-2

cdr3_aa: CASSPRGDQPQHF
cdr3_nt: TGTGCCAGCTCACCACGTGGAGACCAGCCCCAGCATTTT
d_call: NA
j_call: TRBJ1-5
clone_size: NA
v_call: TRBV18

cdr3_aa: CASSLGNSYNEQFF
cdr3_nt: TGCGCCAGCAGCTTGGGCAACTCCTACAATGAGCAGTTCTTC
d_call: NA
j_call: TRBJ2-1
clone_size: many
v_call: TRBV5-1

cdr3_aa: CASSSRQGSTEAFF
cdr3_nt: TGTGCCAGCAGTTCCAGACAGGGCTCGACTGAAGCTTTCTTT
d_call: TRBD1
j_call: TRBJ1-1
clone_size: NA
v_call: TRBV12-3/TRBV12-4

cdr3_aa: CASGHYEQYF
cdr3_nt: TGTGCCAGCGGCCACTACGAGCAGTACTTC
d_call: NA
j_call: TRBJ2-7
clone_size: many
v_call: TRBV27

cdr3_aa: CASKPGLYNEQFF
cdr3_nt: TGTGCCAGCAAACCGGGACTCTACAATGAGCAGTTCTTC
d_call: NA
j_call: TRBJ2-1
clone_size: NA
v_call: TRBV6-1

cdr3_aa: CASSHEYNEQFF
cdr3_nt: TGTGCCAGCAGCCATGAATACAATGAGCAGTTCTTC
d_call: NA
j_call: TRBJ2-1
clone_size: NA
v_call: TRBV28

cdr3_aa: CSAGKTGGAGYGYTF
cdr3_nt: TGCAGTGCTGGAAAAACAGGGGGCGCGGGCTATGGCTACACCTTC
d_call: TRBD1
j_call: TRBJ1-2
clone_size: NA
v_call: TRBV20-1

cdr3_aa: CASSFNTGELFF
cdr3_nt: TGTGCCAGCAGTTTCAACACCGGGGAGCTGTTTTTT
d_call: NA
j_call: TRBJ2-2
clone_size: many
v_call: TRBV12-3/TRBV12-4